This T cell receptor beta chain is from a study of identical twins. There are 15 residues in the CDR3. The germline V gene encodes CDR1 LNHNV and CDR2 YYDKDF (reference sequence). V was cut by 0 bases and J by 2 bases, with 8 bases left in between. A universal primer site was incorporated via template switching, and the cDNA contained unique molecular identifiers. TCRdb independently ran MiXCR on the 5' RACE reads; one entry per CDR3 protein. The table lists about 530,000 distinct CDR3 sequences, 12% to 15% of them singletons. The same data also contributed to another study, on yellow fever vaccine responses in identical twins.

Sequences were obtained from CD4+ T cells sorted from blood. The chain carries TRBV15 and TRBJ2-1, with no clear D. This clonotype was sampled from a woman under 30 in good health. The CDR3 sequence: CATSREEDTYNEQFF. The CDR3 region has the DNA TGTGCCACCAGCAGAGAAGAGGATACCTACAATGAGCAGTTCTTC.